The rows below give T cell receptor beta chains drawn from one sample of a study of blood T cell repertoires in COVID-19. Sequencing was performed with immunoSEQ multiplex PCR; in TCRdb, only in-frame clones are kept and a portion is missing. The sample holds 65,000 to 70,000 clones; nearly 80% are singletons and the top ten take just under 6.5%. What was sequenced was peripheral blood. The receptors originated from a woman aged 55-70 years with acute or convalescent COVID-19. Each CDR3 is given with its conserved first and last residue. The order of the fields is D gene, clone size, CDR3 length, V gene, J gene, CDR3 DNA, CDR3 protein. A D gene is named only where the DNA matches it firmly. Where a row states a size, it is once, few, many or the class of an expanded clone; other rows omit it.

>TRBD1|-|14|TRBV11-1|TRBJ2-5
TGTGCCAGCAGCCCCTTTGGGCAGGGGGCTACCCAGTACTTC
CASSPFGQGATQYF
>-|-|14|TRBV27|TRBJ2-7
TGTGCCAGCAGTTCGGAGGGCTATTCCTACGAGCAGTACTTC
CASSSEGYSYEQYF
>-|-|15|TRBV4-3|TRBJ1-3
TGCGCCAGCAGCCAAGCTCACGGTCCTGGAAACACCATATATTTT
CASSQAHGPGNTIYF
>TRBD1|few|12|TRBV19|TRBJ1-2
TGTGCCAGTTCGACAGGGGTGTTTGGCTACACCTTC
CASSTGVFGYTF
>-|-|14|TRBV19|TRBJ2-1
TGTGCCAGTAGTATTCGAACAGGCTACAATGAGCAGTTCTTC
CASSIRTGYNEQFF
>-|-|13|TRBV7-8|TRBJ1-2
TGTGCCAGCAGCTTAGAGTCAGATTTTGGCTACACCTTC
CASSLESDFGYTF
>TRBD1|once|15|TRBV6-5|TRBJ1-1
TGTGCCAGCAGTTACTTGACAGGGAAGGGGACTGAAGCTTTCTTT
CASSYLTGKGTEAFF
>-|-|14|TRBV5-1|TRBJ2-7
TGCGCCAGCAGCTTGGGGACACGGGTCTACGAGCAGTACTTC
CASSLGTRVYEQYF
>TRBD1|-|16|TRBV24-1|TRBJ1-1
TGTGCCACCAGTGATGAAGGACAGGGGATGAACACTGAAGCTTTCTTT
CATSDEGQGMNTEAFF
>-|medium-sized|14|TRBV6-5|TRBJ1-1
TGTGCCAGCAGTTCGGGACACGCGAACACTGAAGCTTTCTTT
CASSSGHANTEAFF
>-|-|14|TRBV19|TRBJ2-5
TGTGCCAGTACCCCGACAGCATACAAGGAGACCCAGTACTTC
CASTPTAYKETQYF
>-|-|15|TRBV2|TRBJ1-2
TGTGCCAGCAGTGTCTCCGGGACTTCGGGATCTGGCTACACCTTC
CASSVSGTSGSGYTF
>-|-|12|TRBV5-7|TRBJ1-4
TGTGCCAGCAGCTACGGGTTCGAAAAACTGTTTTTT
CASSYGFEKLFF
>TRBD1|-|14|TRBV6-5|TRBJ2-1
TGTGCCAGCAGTTACGGACAGGGAAACAATGAGCAGTTCTTC
CASSYGQGNNEQFF
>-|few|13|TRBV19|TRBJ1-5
TGTGCCAGTAGTCGCGACAGAAATCAGCCCCAGCATTTT
CASSRDRNQPQHF
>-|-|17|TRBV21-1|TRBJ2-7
TGTGCCAGCAGTCCTACTACCTGGGTCCGAAGCTCCTACGAGCAGTACTTC
CASSPTTWVRSSYEQYF
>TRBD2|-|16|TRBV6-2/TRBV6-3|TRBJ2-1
TGTGCCAGCAGTTACAGAAAAGCGGGGGGGTCCAATGAGCAGTTCTTC
CASSYRKAGGSNEQFF
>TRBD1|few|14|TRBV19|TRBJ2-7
TGTGCCAGTAGCCCTAGGGACAGCTACTACGAGCAGTACTTC
CASSPRDSYYEQYF
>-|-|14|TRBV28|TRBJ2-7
TGTGCCAGCAGCATCGTAGACAGATTCTACGAGCAGTACTTC
CASSIVDRFYEQYF
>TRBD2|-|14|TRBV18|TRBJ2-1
TGTGCCAGCTCACCATACGGGGGGGACAATGAGCAGTTCTTC
CASSPYGGDNEQFF
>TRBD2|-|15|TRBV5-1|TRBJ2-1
TGCGCCAGCAGCTTGGTAGCGGGGGGCGGAGATGAGCAGTTCTTC
CASSLVAGGGDEQFF
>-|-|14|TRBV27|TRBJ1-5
TGTGCCAGCGGAGGGGGGGCACGCAATCAGCCCCAGCATTTT
CASGGGARNQPQHF
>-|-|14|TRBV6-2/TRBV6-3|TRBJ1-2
TGTGCCAGCAGCCTGGATTCCCGAGGGAGCGGCTACACCTTC
CASSLDSRGSGYTF
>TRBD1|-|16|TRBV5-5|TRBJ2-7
TGTGCCAGCAGCTTGGAAGGGACAGGGACCAGCTACGAGCAGTACTTC
CASSLEGTGTSYEQYF
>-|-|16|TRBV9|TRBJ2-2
TGTGCCAGCAGCCCTGAGGGAGCAGGAAACACCGGGGAGCTGTTTTTT
CASSPEGAGNTGELFF
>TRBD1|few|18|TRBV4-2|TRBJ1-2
TGTGCCAGCAGCCAAGGTGGGATTGGGGGACAGGGAAACTATGGCTACACCTTC
CASSQGGIGGQGNYGYTF
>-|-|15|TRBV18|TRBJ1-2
TGTGCCAGCTCACCACCTGAAGGGGCGCTGTATGGCTACACCTTC
CASSPPEGALYGYTF
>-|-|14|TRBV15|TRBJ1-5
TGTGCCACCAGCAGAGAGGCTTTCAATCAGCCCCAGCATTTT
CATSREAFNQPQHF
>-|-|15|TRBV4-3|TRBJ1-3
TGCGCCAGCAGCCAATCCAGGGGAAACGGAAACACCATATATTTT
CASSQSRGNGNTIYF
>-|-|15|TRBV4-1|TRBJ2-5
TGCGCCAGCAGCCTTGCGGCCGCAGGGCAAGAGACCCAGTACTTC
CASSLAAAGQETQYF
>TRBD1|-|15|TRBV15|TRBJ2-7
TGTGCCACCAGCAGAGATGGCAGGGGGTCCCACGAGCAGTACTTC
CATSRDGRGSHEQYF
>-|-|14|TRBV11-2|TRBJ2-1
TGTGCCAGCAGCTTAGATCCCGCCTACAATGAGCAGTTCTTC
CASSLDPAYNEQFF
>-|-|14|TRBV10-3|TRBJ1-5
TGTGCCAACTGGGGAGGGAGCACCGGTCAGCCCCAGCATTTT
CANWGGSTGQPQHF
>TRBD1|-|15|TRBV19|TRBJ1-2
TGTGCCAGTAGCCCACAACAGGGGGCGTTAAGTGGCTACACCTTC
CASSPQQGALSGYTF
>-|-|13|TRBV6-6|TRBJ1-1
TGTGCCAGCAGTGACCAGGGTTACACTGAAGCTTTCTTT
CASSDQGYTEAFF
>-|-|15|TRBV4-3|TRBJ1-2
TGCGCCAGCAGCCAAGATCAATACAGTAACTATGGCTACACCTTC
CASSQDQYSNYGYTF
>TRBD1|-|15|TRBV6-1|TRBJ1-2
TGTGCCAGCAGTGACGGGACAGTGAGGGGATTCGGCTACACCTTC
CASSDGTVRGFGYTF
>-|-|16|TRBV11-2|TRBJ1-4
TGTGCCAGCAGCTCCCCCGCCGAGGGAACTAATGAAAAACTGTTTTTT
CASSSPAEGTNEKLFF
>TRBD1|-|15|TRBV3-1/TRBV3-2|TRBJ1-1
TGTGCCAGCAGCCCTTATCGACAGGGTGACACTGAAGCTTTCTTT
CASSPYRQGDTEAFF
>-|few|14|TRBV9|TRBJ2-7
TGTGCCAGCAGCGTAGGACAGGGAGGATACGAGCAGTACTTC
CASSVGQGGYEQYF
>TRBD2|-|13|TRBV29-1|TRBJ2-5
TGCAGCGTTGAAGTGGGGGGGGGAGAGACCCAGTACTTC
CSVEVGGGETQYF
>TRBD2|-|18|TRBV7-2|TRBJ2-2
TGTGCCAGCAGCCCCCCGGGACTAGCGGCCGGGAGGGGAGGGGAGCTGTTTTTT
CASSPPGLAAGRGGELFF
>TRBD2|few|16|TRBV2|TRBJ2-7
TGTGCCAGCAGTTGGGGGAGGGTAGATTGGTCCTACGAGCAGTACTTC
CASSWGRVDWSYEQYF
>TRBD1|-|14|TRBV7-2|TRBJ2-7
TGTGCCAGCAGCTTCGACAGGGGCGGGAACGAGCAGTACTTC
CASSFDRGGNEQYF
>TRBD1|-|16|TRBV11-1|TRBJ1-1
TGTGCCAGCAGCTCCCAACAGGGGAACTTGAACACTGAAGCTTTCTTT
CASSSQQGNLNTEAFF
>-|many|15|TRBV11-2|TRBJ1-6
TGTGCCAGCAGCTTAGGTCCGGGGGGAATTTCACCCCTCCACTTT
CASSLGPGGISPLHF
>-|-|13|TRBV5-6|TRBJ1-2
TGTGCCAGCAGCTTGTGGCAGGGAACGGGCTACACCTTC
CASSLWQGTGYTF
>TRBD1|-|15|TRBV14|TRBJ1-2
TGTGCCAGCAGCCAAGCGACAGGGGGCGTTGGGAGCTACACCTTC
CASSQATGGVGSYTF
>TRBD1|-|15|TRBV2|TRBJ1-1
TGTGCCAGCAATTTTCAGACAGGGGGGGGGACTGAAGCTTTCTTT
CASNFQTGGGTEAFF
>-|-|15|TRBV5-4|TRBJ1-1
TGTGCCAGCAGCCGCAGCGAGGGGGGGGGCACTGAAGCTTTCTTT
CASSRSEGGGTEAFF
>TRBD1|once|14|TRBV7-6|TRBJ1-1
TGTGCCAGCAGCCCCCGGACAGGGAACACTGAAGCTTTCTTT
CASSPRTGNTEAFF